This T cell receptor (beta chain) was captured in a study of blood T cell repertoires in COVID-19. This clone was recorded once. Per the original data handling: The assay estimated nucleated cells by amplifying reference gene primers. Sequenced by immunoSEQ multiplex PCR; TCRdb stores in-frame clones only, minus some. The V and J calls and the clone size are those of that table, but D and trimming were determined from the DNA. The sample shows about 60,000 clones, more than 90% of them seen only once. Sequencing was performed on peripheral blood. This receptor was taken from a man in his 60s with acute or convalescent COVID-19.

As DNA, the CDR3 is TGTGCCAGCAGCCACTCTAGCCGGGAGGATACGCAGTATTTT. It translates to CASSHSSREDTQYF. The V call is TRBV4-2, the J call TRBJ2-3; the D gene is possibly TRBD2 (6 bases). The CDR3 length is 14 residues. The V gene lost 3 bases and the J gene lost 6 bases, with 13 bases spanning the gap. Germline lookup yields CDR1 LGHNA and CDR2 YNFKEQ.